This T cell receptor (beta chain) is from a study of T cells in Graves' hyperthyroidism and ophthalmopathy. Overall study results and limits: Within blood appeared most thyroid clonotypes that had expanded above 0.001. Ophthalmopathy and stable hyperthyroidism were separated by a 13 V-J model.

The source material, RNA transcripts, was used to amplify TCR beta CDR3 regions. When the TCR CDR3 underwent first-round RT-PCR, the HTBI primer set was used. TCRdb analysed the multiplex PCR reads with MiXCR anew, one entry per CDR3 protein. Of about 400,000 distinct CDR3 sequences detected, around 14% appear once; the ten largest clones hold 7.7%. The PBMCs had their origin in 10 ml of fresh peripheral blood. This clonotype was counted ten times or more. Its antigen is still unknown. CDR3 length: 16 residues. CDR1 is SGHRS, CDR2 YFSETQ, per germline. V was trimmed by 4 bases and J by 3 bases, leaving 19 bases between them.

The receptor's source is a woman aged 18 to 35 with Graves' hyperthyroidism. The chain employs TRBV5-1 and TRBJ2-5; D uncertain. The sequencing sample was made of blood. In nucleotides, the CDR3 is TGCGCCAGCAGCCCCCCGTCGTGGGCCCTAAAAGAGACCCAGTACTTC. This sequence encodes CASSPPSWALKETQYF.